This entry is about one T cell receptor (beta chain). These data belong to a study of shared T cell receptors in the human thymus. There are 15 residues in the CDR3. The germline CDR1 and CDR2 sequences are MNHEY and SVGAGI. V lost 0 bases and J 2 bases, leaving 7 bases between the germline ends. TCRdb's copy holds only in-frame clones and misses some; the assay was immunoSEQ multiplex PCR. The sample includes approximately 660,000 clones, around 87% of them seen just once. This same sample was also taken into another study, of human thymus T cells.

Source material: thymocytes. The chain is built from TRBV6-5 and TRBJ2-2; no clear D gene. This clonotype was sampled from a boy less than two years old with a congenital heart defect. The CDR3 is CASSYSFLNTGELFF. Here the CDR3 DNA reads TGTGCCAGCAGTTACTCGTTCCTAAACACCGGGGAGCTGTTTTTT.